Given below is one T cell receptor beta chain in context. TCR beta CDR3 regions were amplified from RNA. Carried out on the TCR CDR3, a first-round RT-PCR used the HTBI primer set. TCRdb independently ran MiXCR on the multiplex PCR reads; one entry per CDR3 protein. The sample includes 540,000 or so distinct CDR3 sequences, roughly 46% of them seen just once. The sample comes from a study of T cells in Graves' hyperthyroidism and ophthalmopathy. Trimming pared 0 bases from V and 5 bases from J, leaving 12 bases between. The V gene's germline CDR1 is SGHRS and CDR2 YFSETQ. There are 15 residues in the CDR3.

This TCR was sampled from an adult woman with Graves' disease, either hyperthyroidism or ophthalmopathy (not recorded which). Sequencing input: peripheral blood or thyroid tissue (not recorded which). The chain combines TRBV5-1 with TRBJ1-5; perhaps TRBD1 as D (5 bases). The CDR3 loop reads CASSLGDLGDQPQHF. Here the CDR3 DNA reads TGCGCCAGCAGCTTGGGTGACTTAGGGGATCAGCCCCAGCATTTT. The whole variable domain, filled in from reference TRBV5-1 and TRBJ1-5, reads KAGVTQTPRYLIKTRGQQVTLSCSPISGHRSVSWYQQTPGQGLQFLFEYFSETQRNKGNFPGRFSGRQFSNSRSEMNVSTLELGDSALYLCASSLGDLGDQPQHFGDGTRLSIL.